The 16 T cell receptor beta chains below come from one sample, sequenced in a study of blood T cell repertoires in COVID-19. TCRdb's table, derived via immunoSEQ multiplex PCR, lists solely in-frame clones and lacks some. This sample has about 43,000 clones; 80% to 90% occur once, and the top ten carry 3% to 5%. The sample was peripheral blood. The receptor set was obtained from a man aged 40-49 years with COVID-19, enrolled during active disease.

The chain links TRBV4-1 to TRBJ1-1; possibly TRBD1 for D (6 bases). This CDR3 spans 15 amino acids. With 0 bases removed from V and 8 bases from J, the gap between germline ends came to 16 bases. Germline assignment: CDR1 MGHRA and CDR2 YSYEKL. The CDR3 region is CASSQEGGTLREAFF. CDR3 in DNA: TGCGCCAGCAGCCAAGAAGGGGGAACTCTCAGGGAAGCTTTCTTT.

The rearrangement uses TRBV10-3 and TRBJ2-5; the match to TRBD1 covers 8 bases. With V trimmed by 9 bases and J by 1 base, 4 bases remained unmatched. The CDR3 is 13 residues long. Germline lookup yields CDR1 ENHRY and CDR2 SYGVKD. As DNA, the CDR3 is TGTGCCATAAGAACAGGGGGCCAAGAGACCCAGTACTTC. It encodes CAIRTGGQETQYF.

The chain employs TRBV4-1 and TRBJ2-7; 13 nucleotides match TRBD2. The CDR3 loop spans 16 amino acids. Germline V lookup: CDR1 MGHRA, CDR2 YSYEKL. V gave up 1 base and J gave up 1 base; unmatched junction bases: 1. CDR3 residues: CASSQAGLAGSYEQYF. DNA for the CDR3: TGCGCCAGCAGCCAAGCGGGACTAGCGGGATCCTACGAGCAGTACTTC.

This clone was seen only once. The chain is built from TRBV3-1 (or the pseudogene TRBV3-2) and TRBJ1-1; a possible D gene is TRBD1 (6 bases). This CDR3 comprises 13 residues. Trimming removed 5 bases at V and 6 bases at J, with 13 bases between. CDR1 is LGHDT, CDR2 YNNKEL, per germline (reference sequence). In DNA, the CDR3 is TGTGCCAGCAGCTCATTAGGGGGAGCTGAAGCTTTCTTT. Residues: CASSSLGGAEAFF.

The chain has TRBV11-3 and TRBJ2-2; 7 positions match TRBD2. With 3 bases clipped from V and 6 bases from J, the junction kept 7 bases outside the gene matches. This CDR3 contains 15 residues. CDR1 is SGHNT and CDR2 is YENEEA in the germline V gene. CDR3 nucleotide sequence: TGTGCCAGCAGCTTCCTGGCGGGAGTGTCCGGGGAGCTGTTTTTT. Translating it yields CASSFLAGVSGELFF. Looking up the rest from reference TRBV11-3 and TRBJ2-2 gives the full variable domain: EAGVVQSPRYKIIEKKQPVAFWCNPISGHNTLYWYLQNLGQGPELLIRYENEEAVDDSQLPKDRFSAERLKGVDSTLKIQPAELGDSAVYLCASSFLAGVSGELFFGEGSRLTVL.

In its sample, this clone was seen a few times. V is TRBV27 and J is TRBJ2-7, with TRBD2 identical over 10 bases. The V gene's germline CDR1 is MNHEY and CDR2 SMNVEV (reference sequence). V was clipped by 5 bases and J by 3 bases; unmatched bases: 10. This CDR3 spans 16 amino acids. DNA for the CDR3: TGTGCCAGCAGTCCAAGGGGGACTAGCGCGTACTACGAGCAGTACTTC. Residues: CASSPRGTSAYYEQYF.

The V gene is TRBV5-1, the J gene TRBJ2-1; D not resolved. Per germline, CDR1 SGHRS and CDR2 YFSETQ. CDR3 length: 14 residues. Trimming stripped 1 base from V and 0 bases from J, with 5 bases between. The CDR3 sequence is CASSLSYSYNEQFF. In DNA, the CDR3 is TGCGCCAGCAGCTTGAGCTACTCCTACAATGAGCAGTTCTTC.

This chain uses TRBV27 with TRBJ1-6; no clear D. Germline V gene lookup returns CDR1 MNHEY and CDR2 SMNVEV (reference sequence). Trimming left V 2 bases short and J 10 bases short, with 12 bases between. The CDR3 sequence is 14 residues long. CDR3 region: CASSLAGSGSPLHF. The CDR3 region has the DNA TGTGCCAGCAGTTTAGCGGGGTCCGGCTCACCCCTCCACTTT.

The chain uses TRBV10-3 and TRBJ2-6, with 8 positions matching TRBD1. The germline gives CDR1 ENHRY, CDR2 SYGVKD. The CDR3 has 15 amino acids. J was trimmed by 0 bases and V by 11 bases; bases with no gene match: 6. CDR3 coding DNA: TGTGCCTCCGGACAGGGAATCTCTGGGGCCAACGTCCTGACTTTC. Its protein product is CASGQGISGANVLTF.

V is TRBV2 and J is TRBJ2-3; no reliable D call. V dropped 8 bases and J dropped 2 bases, with 11 bases sitting between them. CDR1 and CDR2 (germline): SNHLY, FYNNEI. The CDR3 totals 13 residues. The CDR3, as DNA: TGTGCCAGCCGGCCTAGGCTCACAGATACGCAGTATTTT. Its protein product is CASRPRLTDTQYF.

This chain joins TRBV28 and TRBJ1-1; possibly TRBD1 for D (6 bases). There are 14 residues in the CDR3. Germline V gene data show CDR1 as MDHEN and CDR2 as SYDVKM. V shed 6 bases and J shed 5 bases, with 16 bases lying between them. DNA of the CDR3: TGTGCCAGCAGGCCCGCAGGGGTAGGTACTGAAGCTTTCTTT. Its protein product is CASRPAGVGTEAFF. Full variable domain (missing parts from reference TRBV28 and TRBJ1-1): DVKVTQSSRYLVKRTGEKVFLECVQDMDHENMFWYRQDPGLGLRLIYFSYDVKMKEKGDIPEGYSVSREKKERFSLILESASTNQTSMYLCASRPAGVGTEAFFGQGTRLTVV.

V and J are TRBV9 and TRBJ2-7; 13 bases line up with TRBD2. Per the germline V gene, CDR1 is SGDLS and CDR2 is YYNGEE. The CDR3 length is 16 residues. V shed 0 bases and J 2 bases; nucleotides not matched to a gene: 2. The DNA of the CDR3 is TGTGCCAGCAGCGTAGGGGGGACTAGCGGGACCTACGAGCAGTACTTC. This codes for CASSVGGTSGTYEQYF.

The chain carries TRBV14 and TRBJ1-4; weak D call: TRBD1 (5 bases). The CDR3 extends over 15 amino acids. Trimming took off 0 bases at V and 5 bases at J, with 10 bases between the two ends. CDR1 is SGHDN, CDR2 FVKESK, per germline. The CDR3 here is CASSQDRGWNEKLFF. The CDR3 nucleotides read TGTGCCAGCAGCCAAGATCGGGGGTGGAATGAAAAACTGTTTTTT.

This clone has just one count. This sequence joins TRBV5-1 and TRBJ2-7; 8 bases map to TRBD2. CDR1 is SGHRS, CDR2 YFSETQ, per germline. Trimming at V came to 4 bases and at J to 6 bases, leaving 6 bases not matched to a gene. This CDR3 contains 13 residues. The CDR3 DNA sequence: TGCGCCAGCAGCCCGGGACTAGGAATCGAGCAGTACTTC. It is translated as CASSPGLGIEQYF.

The chain couples TRBV6-2 or TRBV6-3 to TRBJ2-2; D is perhaps TRBD2 (5 bases). CDR3 length: 14 amino acids. Germline V gene sequence: CDR1 MNHEY, CDR2 SVGEGT. Trimming cost V 5 bases and J 6 bases, with 13 bases left between them. In DNA form, the CDR3 reads TGTGCCAGCAGTCGCTCTGGAGGCTCCGGGGAGCTGTTTTTT. It is translated as CASSRSGGSGELFF.

This CDR3 reads CASKGQGNTEAFF. CDR3 DNA: TGCGCCAGCAAGGGACAGGGGAACACTGAAGCTTTCTTT. The gene calls are TRBV10-1 and TRBJ1-1; 9 nucleotides line up with TRBD1. The CDR3 is 13 residues long. Germline CDR1 reads WNHNN; CDR2 reads SYGVQD (reference sequence). J lost 1 base, V lost 7 bases, and 1 base had no gene match.